This is a list of T cell receptor beta chains from one sample in a study of a mutant IDH1 vaccine in newly diagnosed glioma. These TCRs' antigens remain unknown. TCRdb keeps only in-frame clones here, not all; method: immunoSEQ multiplex PCR. Of about 68,000 clones listed, more than 70% are singletons. This material consisted of PBMCs, taken from a glioma patient whose treatment included an IDH1 peptide vaccine. The source is a man aged 18 to 29 with glioma. CDR3s leave out the opening cysteine and the closing phenylalanine or tryptophan. Fields, in order: clone size, V gene, CDR3 protein. Rows may omit the clone size; those that give it use once, few, many or a size class.

- | TRBV7-6 | ASSFWTGQEQY
- | TRBV25-1 | ASSPQGWLQSGTEAF
- | TRBV29-1 | SVGTGAKRNEKLF
- | TRBV2 | ASSRTGSYTEAF
- | TRBV27 | ASSLQGITYEQY
- | TRBV7-9 | ASSSAQVVLHYGYT
- | TRBV5-5 | ASRPWGSLTTTYEQY
few | TRBV6-1 | ASSERFAAF
- | TRBV4-1 | ASSQGGQPYNEQF
- | TRBV28 | ASSTLQGRH
- | TRBV20-1 | SAREGYEQY
- | TRBV5-1 | ASSLDAGNEQY
- | TRBV18 | ASSITGQSDTQY
once | TRBV4-2 | ASSLTGATNEKLF
- | TRBV5-1 | ASSLVAGVNTGELF
- | TRBV5-1 | ASSLDRVVKTEAF
- | TRBV6-1 | ASSGQERDTQY
- | TRBV6-6 | ASSYQQPAQETQY
- | TRBV15 | ATSKGGRESYEQY
- | TRBV27 | ASSLTPSGNGNYGYT
- | TRBV19 | ASSTVGGSYEQY
- | TRBV30 | AWTNNRAF
once | TRBV2 | ASSIQGETERYGYT
- | TRBV7-9 | ASSLGTRGQPQH
- | TRBV2 | ASMAGLGTDTQY
- | TRBV2 | ASRTAGLYGYT
once | TRBV5-4 | ASSADRGLGPQH
- | TRBV19 | ASSSQGSANYGYT
- | TRBV30 | AWTRDRTNHYNSPLH
- | TRBV7-9 | ASSLGISDRGQGIQY
- | TRBV15 | ATSRESGVGEKLF
- | TRBV29-1 | SVGYSYYEQY
- | TRBV19 | ASSGFVPRIDQPQH
- | TRBV6-1 | ASSEFWGSSYEQY
- | TRBV5-5 | ASSVPRTGEPSEY
- | TRBV30 | AWSVRRLARELMRSGANVLT
few | TRBV5-6 | ASTTGRGNTEAF
- | TRBV4-1 | ASSQGGQVPPYEQY
- | TRBV6-5 | ASSTRTGGSYEQY
once | TRBV9 | ASSVGPAESDTQY
- | TRBV7-9 | ASSLNARGNTEAF
- | TRBV28 | ASSRLGDNEKLF
- | TRBV4-3 | ASSQDSGLAGAETQY
- | TRBV18 | ASSSGTNSYNEQF
- | TRBV5-1 | ASSLDGQGAIYEQY
once | TRBV7-9 | ASSFGEGGDRDTQY
- | TRBV6-1 | ASSVREQY
- | TRBV2 | ASSERGFSGELF
- | TRBV4-3 | ASSQSHEQY
- | TRBV7-9 | ASSLGRSVEPYEQY
- | TRBV14 | ASRTSGGLVQF
- | TRBV6-5 | ASSLDTYGADTQY
- | TRBV11-2 | ASSTRVTETQY
- | TRBV18 | ASSQGRISGNTIY
- | TRBV5-1 | ASSLNEGGYT
- | TRBV14 | ASSQRIGKGSAYEQY
- | TRBV30 | AWSGGGLGELF
- | TRBV2 | ASSEVLRTAENYGYT
- | TRBV30 | ASSTGSSYNSPLH